Listed below are T cell receptor beta chains from one sample, sequenced in a study of T cell responses to AZD1222 COVID-19 vaccine. Sequencing was performed with immunoSEQ multiplex PCR; in TCRdb, only in-frame clones are kept and a portion is missing. The sample contains some 120,000 clones, around 84% of which appear only once. Here the sequenced sample was peripheral blood, taken on day 0 of AZD1222 vaccination. The receptor set was obtained from an adult in good health. Both conserved end residues are part of each CDR3. Fields, in order: clone size, V gene, D gene, J gene, CDR3 DNA, CDR3 protein. The D gene is left open where the match is weak. Some rows have no size entry. The others give once, few or many, or a class for an expanded clone.

>few|TRBV10-2|NA|TRBJ1-3
TGCGCCAGCAGTGAGTCGGGAAGGGGAAACACCATATATTTT
CASSESGRGNTIYF
>NA|TRBV7-3|NA|TRBJ2-2
TGTGCCAGCAGCTTAGCGGGACTTACAAACACCGGGGAGCTGTTTTTT
CASSLAGLTNTGELFF
>NA|TRBV7-9|NA|TRBJ2-3
TGTGCCAGCAGCCACGGACAGACTACAGATACGCAGTATTTT
CASSHGQTTDTQYF
>NA|TRBV5-6|TRBD1|TRBJ1-3
TGTGCCAGCAGCGGACAGGGGACATTCTTAAACACCATATATTTT
CASSGQGTFLNTIYF
>NA|TRBV5-1|NA|TRBJ2-7
TGCGCCAGCAGCTTGGTGGCAGGGCGTAACGAGCAGTACTTC
CASSLVAGRNEQYF
>NA|TRBV29-1|NA|TRBJ1-1
TGCAGCGTTAACAAGGGGACCACTGAAGCTTTCTTT
CSVNKGTTEAFF
>NA|TRBV28|TRBD1|TRBJ1-1
TGTGCCAGCAGCGAGGGACAGGGGGCCCCTGAAGCTTTCTTT
CASSEGQGAPEAFF
>NA|TRBV7-9|NA|TRBJ1-5
TGTGCCAGCAGCTTAGCATCGGGAAGCCAGCCCCAGCATTTT
CASSLASGSQPQHF
>few|TRBV20-1|TRBD1|TRBJ1-2
TGCAGTGCTAGTGAACAGGGGCACTATGGCTACACCTTC
CSASEQGHYGYTF
>NA|TRBV27|TRBD1|TRBJ1-2
TGTGCCAGCAGTTCGGGTCTAGAGGGGGCCGGTGGCTACACCTTC
CASSSGLEGAGGYTF
>few|TRBV27|NA|TRBJ1-1
TGTGCCACCCACCCCGGAGGGAACACTGAAGCTTTCTTT
CATHPGGNTEAFF
>NA|TRBV19|NA|TRBJ2-1
TGTGCCAGTAGTATATTCGACAGCTCCTACAATGAGCAGTTCTTC
CASSIFDSSYNEQFF
>NA|TRBV4-1|TRBD2|TRBJ2-7
TGCGCCAGCAGCCAAGAAGGGACTAGCGGGCGTTACGAGCAGTACTTC
CASSQEGTSGRYEQYF
>NA|TRBV6-4|NA|TRBJ1-1
TGTGCCAGCAGGGATGACAGCCGGAACACTGAAGCTTTCTTT
CASRDDSRNTEAFF
>NA|TRBV5-5|NA|TRBJ2-7
TGTGCCAGCAGCTACGACTCCCCCGGGCCTTTCGAGCAGTACTTC
CASSYDSPGPFEQYF
>NA|TRBV2|NA|TRBJ1-2
TGTGCCAGCAGATCGAGAGGTGATGGCTACACCTTC
CASRSRGDGYTF
>NA|TRBV7-3|NA|TRBJ1-1
TGTGCCAGCAGCTTAAAACGTTCGGGGGCGCCGAACACTGAAGCTTTCTTT
CASSLKRSGAPNTEAFF
>NA|TRBV4-2|TRBD2|TRBJ2-7
TGTGCCAGCAGCCAAGATGGGACGGGAGGGCCTGAAGAGCAGTACTTC
CASSQDGTGGPEEQYF
>NA|TRBV7-2|NA|TRBJ2-7
TGTGCCAGCAGCTTGGGCAGGCCGGCTGGGGAGCAGTACTTC
CASSLGRPAGEQYF
>NA|TRBV6-1|TRBD2|TRBJ2-1
TGTGCCAGCAGTGGCTGGACTAGCGGGACCACCTCCTACAATGAGCAGTTCTTC
CASSGWTSGTTSYNEQFF
>NA|TRBV10-3|NA|TRBJ1-5
TGTGCCATCAGCAACGGAGGGCAGGGTCAGCCCCAGCATTTT
CAISNGGQGQPQHF
>NA|TRBV7-8|NA|TRBJ2-7
TGTGCCAGCAGCTTAGTTGACGAGCAGTACTTC
CASSLVDEQYF
>NA|TRBV30|NA|TRBJ1-6
TGTGCCTGGAGCGCTGACAAAAATTCACCCCTCCACTTT
CAWSADKNSPLHF
>NA|TRBV4-1|NA|TRBJ1-5
TGCGCCAGCAGCCGTTTCTCGGACACACAGGGTAGCAATCAGCCCCAGCATTTT
CASSRFSDTQGSNQPQHF
>NA|TRBV19|TRBD1|TRBJ2-1
TGTGCCAGTAGTGATGGGACAGGGGACGGGACCCGAGCCAATGAGCAGTTCTTC
CASSDGTGDGTRANEQFF
>few|TRBV5-1|NA|TRBJ2-7
TGCGCCAGCAGCTCTAGCTACGAGCAGTACTTC
CASSSSYEQYF
>few|TRBV2|TRBD1|TRBJ1-1
TGTGCCAGCGGGGACACCGTCCCGGGACAGGGTGAAGCTTTCTTT
CASGDTVPGQGEAFF